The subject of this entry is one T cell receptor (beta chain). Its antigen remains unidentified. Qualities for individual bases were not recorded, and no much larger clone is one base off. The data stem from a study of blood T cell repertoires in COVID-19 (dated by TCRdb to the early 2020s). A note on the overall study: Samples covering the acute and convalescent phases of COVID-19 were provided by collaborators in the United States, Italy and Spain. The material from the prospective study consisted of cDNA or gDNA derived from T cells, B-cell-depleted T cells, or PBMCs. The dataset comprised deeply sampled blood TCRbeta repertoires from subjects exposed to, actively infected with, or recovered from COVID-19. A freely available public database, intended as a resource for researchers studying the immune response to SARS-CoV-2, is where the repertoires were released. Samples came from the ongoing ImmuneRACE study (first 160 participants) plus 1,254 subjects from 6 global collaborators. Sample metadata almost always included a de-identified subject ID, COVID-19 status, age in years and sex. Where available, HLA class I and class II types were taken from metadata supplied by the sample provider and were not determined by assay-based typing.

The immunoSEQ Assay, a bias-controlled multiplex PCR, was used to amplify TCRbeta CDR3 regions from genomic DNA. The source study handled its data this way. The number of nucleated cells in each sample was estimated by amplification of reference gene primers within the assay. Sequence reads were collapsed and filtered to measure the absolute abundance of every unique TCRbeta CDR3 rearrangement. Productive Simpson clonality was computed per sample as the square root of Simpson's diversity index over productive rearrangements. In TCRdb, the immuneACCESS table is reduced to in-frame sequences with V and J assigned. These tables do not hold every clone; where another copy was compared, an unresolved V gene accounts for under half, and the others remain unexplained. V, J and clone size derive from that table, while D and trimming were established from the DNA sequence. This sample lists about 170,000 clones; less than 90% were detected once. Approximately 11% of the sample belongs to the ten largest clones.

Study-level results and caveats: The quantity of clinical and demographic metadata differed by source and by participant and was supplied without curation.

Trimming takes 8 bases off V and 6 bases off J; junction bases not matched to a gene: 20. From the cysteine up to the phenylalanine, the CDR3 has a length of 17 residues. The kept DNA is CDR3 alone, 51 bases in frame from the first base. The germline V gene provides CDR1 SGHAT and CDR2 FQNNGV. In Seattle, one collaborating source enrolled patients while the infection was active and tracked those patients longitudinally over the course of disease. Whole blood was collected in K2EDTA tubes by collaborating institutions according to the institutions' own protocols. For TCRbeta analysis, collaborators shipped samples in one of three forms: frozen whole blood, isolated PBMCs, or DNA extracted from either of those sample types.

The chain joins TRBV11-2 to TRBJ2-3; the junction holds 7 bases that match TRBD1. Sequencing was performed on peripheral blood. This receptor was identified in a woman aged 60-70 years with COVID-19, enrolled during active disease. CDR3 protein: CASSPTIDRVLGDTQYF. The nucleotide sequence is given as TGTGCCAGCTCACCGACAATAGACAGGGTCCTCGGGGATACGCAGTATTTT.